The 25 T cell receptor beta chains presented below share a single source sample, sequenced in a study of T cell repertoires in cytomegalovirus infection. The antigens these receptors bind are not known. Via MiXCR, TCRdb re-called the reads, giving one row per CDR3 protein. The data show about 830,000 distinct CDR3 sequences, less than 35% seen once. Source: cultured CD8+ T cells from PBMCs, taken from culture after CMV antigen stimulation. The receptors here all came from a human donor in good health (CMV status not recorded). Some clones in this sample may be carry-over from other donors' samples.

The chain is built from TRBV27 and TRBJ1-1; 8 bases line up with TRBD1. The CDR3 has 14 amino acids. With 2 bases clipped from V and 6 bases from J, the junction kept 5 bases outside the gene matches. Per germline, CDR1 MNHEY and CDR2 SMNVEV (reference sequence). The CDR3 loop is CASSLLGQGSEAFF. The DNA of the CDR3 is TGTGCCAGCAGTTTACTAGGACAGGGATCTGAAGCTTTCTTT.

This clonotype has more than one count but fewer than ten. The V call is TRBV6-2 or TRBV6-3, the J call TRBJ2-1; the D gene is possibly TRBD2 (5 bases). The CDR3 runs to 14 residues. From germline, CDR1 is MNHEY and CDR2 SVGEGT. The V end was cut by 2 bases, the J end by 9 bases, with 14 bases between. The CDR3 sequence is CASSYPLEVGEQFF. CDR3 sequence (DNA): TGTGCCAGCAGTTACCCCTTGGAGGTCGGTGAGCAGTTCTTC.

This clonotype showed up just a few times. The CDR3 coding sequence is TGTGCTAGTGCCTTGCGGGCAAGTAAAATGGAGACCCAGTACTTC. The encoded protein is CASALRASKMETQYF. This sequence joins TRBV12-5 and TRBJ2-5, with D maybe TRBD2 (5 bases). The CDR3 extends over 15 amino acids. Germline V gene data show CDR1 as LGHNT and CDR2 as FRNRAP. Trimming left V 7 bases short and J 5 bases short, with 20 bases between.

This clonotype has ten or more counts. V gene TRBV27 combines with J gene TRBJ1-5; perhaps TRBD1 as D (5 bases). The CDR3 covers 15 residues. The V end was cut by 2 bases, the J end by 8 bases, with 16 bases between. Germline CDR1 MNHEY, CDR2 SMNVEV (reference sequence). The CDR3 region is CASSLEGYGLEPQHF. CDR3 bases: TGTGCCAGCAGTTTAGAGGGGTATGGCCTTGAGCCCCAGCATTTT.

This clonotype is a singleton in its sample. This chain links TRBV7-9 with TRBJ2-1, with D perhaps TRBD2 (5 bases). The CDR3 loop spans 12 amino acids. The ends were cut back, 5 bases at V and 9 bases at J, with 11 bases in the middle. Germline V lookup: CDR1 SEHNR, CDR2 FQNEAQ (reference sequence). CDR3 nucleotide sequence: TGTGCCAGCAGCGCCGGACTGGCTGAGCAGTTCTTC. It encodes CASSAGLAEQFF.

The chain is built from TRBV12-5 and TRBJ1-2, with TRBD1 matching over 7 bases. CDR3 length: 18 residues. With V trimmed by 3 bases and J by 4 bases, 17 bases remained unmatched. The germline gives CDR1 LGHNT, CDR2 FRNRAP. The CDR3 is CASGLGGGGFANAYGYTF. Here the CDR3 DNA reads TGTGCTAGTGGTTTAGGAGGGGGCGGATTTGCAAACGCCTATGGCTACACCTTC.

The chain couples TRBV6-1 to TRBJ2-1; D gene uncertain. In germline, CDR1 is MNHNS, CDR2 SASEGT. The CDR3 has 17 amino acids. V shed 0 bases and J shed 5 bases, with 17 bases lying between them. This CDR3 is CASSEAERPLGNNEQFF. DNA for the CDR3: TGTGCCAGCAGTGAAGCGGAACGACCGCTGGGAAACAATGAGCAGTTCTTC.

This clonotype was observed a few times. This chain links TRBV6-2 or TRBV6-3 with TRBJ2-2; the D gene is possibly TRBD2 (5 bases). The germline V gene has CDR1 MNHEY and CDR2 SVGEGT. The CDR3 has 14 amino acids. Trimming cost V 8 bases and J 6 bases, with 16 bases left between them. CDR3 sequence reads: CASLRAARPGELFF. DNA of the CDR3: TGTGCCAGCTTGAGGGCAGCGCGGCCCGGGGAGCTGTTTTTT.

This chain links TRBV7-6 with TRBJ2-1; TRBD2 matches 8 bases. V lost 1 base to trimming and J lost 4 bases; unmatched junction nucleotides: 12. The CDR3 spans 18 residues. The germline gives CDR1 SGHVS, CDR2 FNYEAQ. The CDR3 nucleotides read TGTGCCAGCAGCTTAGACCCCCTCCTTAGCGGGGAGTACAATGAGCAGTTCTTC. Protein: CASSLDPLLSGEYNEQFF.

The chain links TRBV28 to TRBJ1-5; D not resolved. Trimming removed 6 bases at V and 0 bases at J, with 21 bases between. The CDR3 length is 18 residues. Germline lookup yields CDR1 MDHEN and CDR2 SYDVKM. Here the CDR3 reads CASSYSPEEEDSNQPQHF. CDR3 DNA sequence: TGTGCCAGCAGCTACTCCCCTGAGGAAGAAGATAGCAATCAGCCCCAGCATTTT.

The rearrangement joins TRBV6-1 to TRBJ1-4, with no clear D. V lost 7 bases to trimming and J lost 6 bases, with 9 bases between them. The CDR3 extends over 12 amino acids. Germline assignment: CDR1 MNHNS and CDR2 SASEGT. The CDR3 reads CASTAGHEKLFF. CDR3 DNA sequence: TGTGCCAGCACCGCTGGGCATGAAAAACTGTTTTTT.

For the CDR3, the DNA is TGTGCCAGTACTCCAGGACAGGCGAACACTGAAGCTTTCTTT. Translating gives CASTPGQANTEAFF. The gene calls are TRBV19 and TRBJ1-1; 7 bases agree with TRBD1. The V gene's germline CDR1 is LNHDA and CDR2 SQIVND (reference sequence). J was trimmed by 1 base and V by 7 bases; bases with no gene match: 6. The CDR3 sequence is 14 residues long.

V usage is TRBV4-1 and J usage is TRBJ2-1; the match to TRBD2 covers 11 bases. The CDR3 extends over 16 amino acids. V trimming: 0 bases; J trimming: 6 bases; junction bases outside the gene matches: 4. Germline lookup yields CDR1 MGHRA and CDR2 YSYEKL. CDR3 sequence (DNA): TGCGCCAGCAGCCAAGAAGGGCTAGCGGGGGGCAATGAGCAGTTCTTC. Amino acids: CASSQEGLAGGNEQFF.

The rearrangement uses TRBV7-8 and TRBJ2-5; 10 bases fit TRBD1. The ends lost 1 base at V and 4 bases at J; junction bases unmatched: 15. The CDR3 loop spans 19 amino acids. Germline CDR1 and CDR2: SGHVS and FQNEAQ. The CDR3 DNA follows: TGTGCCAGCAGCTTAGGAGGGGGACAGGGGTTAGCGAAGGGAGAGACCCAGTACTTC. It is translated as CASSLGGGQGLAKGETQYF.

This clonotype was detected many times. This chain connects TRBV7-6 to TRBJ2-3, with TRBD1 matching over 9 bases. The length of the CDR3 is 20 residues. Germline values: CDR1 SGHVS, CDR2 FNYEAQ. V was pared by 5 bases and J by 0 bases, with 18 bases of the junction left unmatched. CDR3 amino acids: CASSPNRGPERTYSTDTQYF. CDR3 sequence (DNA): TGTGCCAGCAGCCCGAACAGGGGGCCTGAGCGGACTTACAGCACAGATACGCAGTATTTT.

This clonotype has just a few counts. V usage is TRBV6-1 and J usage is TRBJ2-1; 7 bases are shared with TRBD2. With V trimmed by 2 bases and J by 9 bases, 19 bases remained unmatched. The CDR3 contains 18 residues. Germline CDR1 MNHNS, CDR2 SASEGT. This CDR3 is CASSERNRDYAHLGEQFF. CDR3 coding DNA: TGTGCCAGCAGTGAACGAAACCGGGACTACGCCCATTTGGGTGAGCAGTTCTTC.

The genes are TRBV29-1 and TRBJ1-2, with a weak D call TRBD1 (5 bases). V lost 1 base to trimming and J lost 8 bases, with 14 bases between them. The CDR3 is 13 amino acids. Germline values: CDR1 SQVTM, CDR2 ANQGSEA. The CDR3 reads CSVEGRGPPGYTF. CDR3 coding DNA: TGCAGCGTTGAAGGGCGGGGACCCCCCGGCTACACCTTC.

The CDR3 reads CASRPVQRSTTYGYTF. The CDR3 coding sequence is TGTGCCAGCAGACCAGTTCAGCGTAGTACTACCTATGGCTACACCTTC. The genes are TRBV6-1 and TRBJ1-2, with D unresolved. Germline V CDR1 and CDR2: MNHNS, SASEGT. The V end lost 6 bases, the J end lost 4 bases, and 21 bases lay between the germline ends. The CDR3 is made up of 16 amino acids.

The CDR3: CASTGQGAETQYF. The CDR3 DNA reads as TGTGCCAGCACGGGACAGGGGGCAGAGACCCAGTACTTC. V and J are TRBV12-3 or TRBV12-4 and TRBJ2-5, with 12 bases that match TRBD1. J lost 4 bases, V lost 7 bases, and 1 base had no gene match. The CDR3 extends over 13 amino acids.

This clonotype has just a few counts. The rearrangement links TRBV20-1 to TRBJ1-2, with 8 bases aligning to TRBD1. V shed 4 bases, J shed 4 bases, and the junction held 5 bases outside the gene matches. Germline V gene data show CDR1 as DFQATT and CDR2 as SNEGSKA (reference sequence). The CDR3 has 13 residues. CDR3 sequence: CSATGTGTYGYTF. In nucleotides, the CDR3 is TGCAGTGCTACCGGGACAGGAACCTATGGCTACACCTTC.

V gene TRBV28 combines with J gene TRBJ2-3; tentatively, D is TRBD1 or TRBD2 (7 bases each). Trimming removed 6 bases at V and 2 bases at J, with 30 bases between. This CDR3 has 20 residues. The germline V gene has CDR1 MDHEN and CDR2 SYDVKM. In DNA form, the CDR3 reads TGTGCCAGCAGCCAGGGGGGGACGGACACTTCAACACTAAACACAGATACGCAGTATTTT. Translating it yields CASSQGGTDTSTLNTDTQYF.

The chain combines TRBV7-8 with TRBJ2-2; D call uncertain. CDR1 and CDR2 (germline): SGHVS, FQNEAQ. V gave up 5 bases and J gave up 7 bases, with 14 bases separating them. The length of the CDR3 is 14 residues. The CDR3 nucleotides are TGTGCCAGCAGCGAAGGACCGTACATCGGGGAGCTGTTTTTT. Translating gives CASSEGPYIGELFF.

The V gene is TRBV4-3, the J gene TRBJ2-1, with unresolved D. Germline values: CDR1 LGHNA, CDR2 YSLEER. The CDR3 is made up of 13 amino acids. With 1 base removed from V and 6 bases from J, the gap between germline ends came to 7 bases. CDR3 protein: CASSQGRTNEQFF. CDR3 coding DNA: TGCGCCAGCAGCCAAGGTCGGACCAATGAGCAGTTCTTC.

This chain connects TRBV15 to TRBJ2-1; D perhaps matches TRBD1 (6 bases). This CDR3 has 13 amino acids. Germline loops: CDR1 LNHNV, CDR2 YYDKDF (reference sequence). Trimming stripped 11 bases from V and 5 bases from J, with 16 bases between. The CDR3 DNA reads as TGTGCCCTCCGGGACAAAGGCCACAATGAGCAGTTCTTC. This encodes CALRDKGHNEQFF. Filled out from reference TRBV15 and TRBJ2-1, the complete variable domain reads DAMVIQNPRYQVTQFGKPVTLSCSQTLNHNVMYWYQQKSSQAPKLLFHYYDKDFNNEADTPDNFQSRRPNTSFCFLDIRSPGLGDTAMYLCALRDKGHNEQFFGPGTRLTVL.

V and J are TRBV6-6 and TRBJ2-7; TRBD2 matches 8 bases. CDR1 is MNHNY, CDR2 SVGAGI, per germline (reference sequence). V lost 10 bases and J lost 4; bases outside the gene matches: 9. The length of the CDR3 is 13 residues. CDR3 region: CATTGGGPYEQYF. The DNA of the CDR3 is TGTGCCACCACGGGGGGGGGCCCGTACGAGCAGTACTTC.